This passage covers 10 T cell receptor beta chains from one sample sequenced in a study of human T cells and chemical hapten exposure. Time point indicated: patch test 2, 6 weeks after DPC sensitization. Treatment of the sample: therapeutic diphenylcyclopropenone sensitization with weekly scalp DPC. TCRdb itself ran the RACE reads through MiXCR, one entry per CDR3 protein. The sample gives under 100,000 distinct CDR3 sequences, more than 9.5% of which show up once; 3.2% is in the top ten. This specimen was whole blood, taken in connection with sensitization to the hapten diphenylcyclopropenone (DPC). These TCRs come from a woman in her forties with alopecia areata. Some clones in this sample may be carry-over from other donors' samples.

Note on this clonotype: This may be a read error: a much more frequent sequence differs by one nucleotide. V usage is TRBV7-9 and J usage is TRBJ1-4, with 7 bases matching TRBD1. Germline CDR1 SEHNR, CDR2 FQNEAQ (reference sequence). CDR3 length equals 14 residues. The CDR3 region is CASSSGQMNEKLYF. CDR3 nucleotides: TGTGCCAGCAGCTCGGGACAGATGAATGAAAAACTGTATTTT.

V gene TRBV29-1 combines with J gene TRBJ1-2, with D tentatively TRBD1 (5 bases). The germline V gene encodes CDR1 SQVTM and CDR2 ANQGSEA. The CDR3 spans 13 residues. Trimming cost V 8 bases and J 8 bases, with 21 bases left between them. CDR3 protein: CSRLGTDGPGYTF. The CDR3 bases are TGCAGCCGACTTGGGACGGACGGGCCGGGCTACACCTTC.

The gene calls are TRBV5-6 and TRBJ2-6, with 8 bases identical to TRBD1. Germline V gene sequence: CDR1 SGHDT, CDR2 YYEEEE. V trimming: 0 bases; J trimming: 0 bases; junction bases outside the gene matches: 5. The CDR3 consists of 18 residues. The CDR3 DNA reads TGTGCCAGCAGCTTGGCCGGACAGGGTAGCTCTGGGGCCAACGTCCTGACTTTC. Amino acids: CASSLAGQGSSGANVLTF.

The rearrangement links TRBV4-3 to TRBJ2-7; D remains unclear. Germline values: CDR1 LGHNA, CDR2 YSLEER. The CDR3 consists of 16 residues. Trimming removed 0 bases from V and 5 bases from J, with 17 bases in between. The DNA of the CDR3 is TGCGCCAGCAGCCAAGAGTACCAAACGATCCCCAACGAGCAGTACTTC. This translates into CASSQEYQTIPNEQYF.

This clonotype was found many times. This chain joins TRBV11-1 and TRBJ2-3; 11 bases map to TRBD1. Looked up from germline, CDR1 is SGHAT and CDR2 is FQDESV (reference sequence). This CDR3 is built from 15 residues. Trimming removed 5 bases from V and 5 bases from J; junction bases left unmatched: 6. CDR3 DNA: TGTGCCAGCAGCCCCGGGACAGGGGGAGTAGATACGCAGTATTTT. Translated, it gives CASSPGTGGVDTQYF.

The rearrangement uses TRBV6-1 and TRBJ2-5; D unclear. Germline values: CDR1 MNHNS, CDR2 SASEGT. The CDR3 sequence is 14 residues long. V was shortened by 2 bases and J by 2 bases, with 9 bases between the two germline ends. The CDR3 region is CASSESPGQETQYF. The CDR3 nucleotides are TGTGCCAGCAGTGAATCTCCGGGTCAAGAGACCCAGTACTTC.

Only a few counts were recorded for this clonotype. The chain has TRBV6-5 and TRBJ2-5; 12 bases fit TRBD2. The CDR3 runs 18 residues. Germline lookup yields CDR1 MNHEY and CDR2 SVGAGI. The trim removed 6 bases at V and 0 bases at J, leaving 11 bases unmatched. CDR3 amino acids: CASRGRTSGRQYQETQYF. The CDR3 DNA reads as TGTGCCAGCAGGGGCCGCACTAGCGGGAGGCAATACCAAGAGACCCAGTACTTC.

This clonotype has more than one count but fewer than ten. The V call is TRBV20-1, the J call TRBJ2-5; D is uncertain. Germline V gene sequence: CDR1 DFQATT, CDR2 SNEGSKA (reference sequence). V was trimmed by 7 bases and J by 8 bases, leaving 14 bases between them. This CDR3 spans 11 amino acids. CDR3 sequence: CSVQTRGTQYF. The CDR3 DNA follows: TGCAGTGTTCAGACCCGTGGTACCCAGTACTTC.

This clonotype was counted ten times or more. The CDR3 loop is CATSRAGSGSPLHF. As DNA, the CDR3 is TGTGCCACCAGCAGAGCAGGGTCGGGTTCACCCCTCCACTTT. V gene TRBV15 combines with J gene TRBJ1-6, with D possibly matching TRBD1 (5 bases). Germline CDR1 reads LNHNV; CDR2 reads YYDKDF (reference sequence). The CDR3 contains 14 residues. Between the trimmed V and J ends, which lost 1 base and 9 bases, there was a span of 10 bases.

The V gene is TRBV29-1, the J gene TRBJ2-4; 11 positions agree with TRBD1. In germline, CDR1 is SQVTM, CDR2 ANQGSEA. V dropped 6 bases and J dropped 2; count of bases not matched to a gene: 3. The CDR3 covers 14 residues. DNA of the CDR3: TGCAGCGTCGGACAGGGGGCGACCAAAAACATTCAGTACTTC. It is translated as CSVGQGATKNIQYF. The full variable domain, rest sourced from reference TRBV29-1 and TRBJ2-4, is SAVISQKPSRDICQRGTSLTIQCQVDSQVTMMFWYRQQPGQSLTLIATANQGSEATYESGFVIDKFPISRPNLTFSTLTVSNMSPEDSSIYLCSVGQGATKNIQYFGAGTRLSVL.